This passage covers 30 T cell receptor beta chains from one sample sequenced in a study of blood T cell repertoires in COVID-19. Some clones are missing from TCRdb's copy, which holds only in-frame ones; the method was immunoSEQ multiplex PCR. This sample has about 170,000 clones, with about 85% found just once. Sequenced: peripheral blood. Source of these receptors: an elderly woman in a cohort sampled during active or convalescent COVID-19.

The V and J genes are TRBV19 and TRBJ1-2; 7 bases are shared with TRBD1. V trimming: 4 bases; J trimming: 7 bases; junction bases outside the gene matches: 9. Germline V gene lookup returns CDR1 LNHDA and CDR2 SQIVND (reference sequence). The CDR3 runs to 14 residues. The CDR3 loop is CASSKGQRARGYTF. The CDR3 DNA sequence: TGTGCCAGTAGTAAGGGACAGAGGGCGCGTGGCTACACCTTC. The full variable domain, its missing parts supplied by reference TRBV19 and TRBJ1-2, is DGGITQSPKYLFRKEGQNVTLSCEQNLNHDAMYWYRQDPGQGLRLIYYSQIVNDFQKGDIAEGYSVSREKKESFPLTVTSAQKNPTAFYLCASSKGQRARGYTFGSGTRLTVV.

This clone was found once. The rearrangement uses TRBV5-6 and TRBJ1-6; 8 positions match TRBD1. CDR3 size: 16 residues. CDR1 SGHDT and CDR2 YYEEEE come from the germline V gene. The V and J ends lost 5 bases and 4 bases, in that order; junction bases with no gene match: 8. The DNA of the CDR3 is TGTGCCAGCAGATATCAGGGGGCGGAATATAATTCACCCCTCCACTTT. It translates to CASRYQGAEYNSPLHF.

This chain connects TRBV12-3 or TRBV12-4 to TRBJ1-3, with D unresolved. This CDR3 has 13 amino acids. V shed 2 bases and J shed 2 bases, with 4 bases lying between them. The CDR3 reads CASSLSTGNTIYF. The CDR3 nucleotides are TGTGCCAGCAGTTTAAGCACTGGAAACACCATATATTTT.

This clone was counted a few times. The CDR3 protein is CASSRGQLEDEQYF. DNA of the CDR3: TGTGCCAGCAGCCGGGGACAGCTGGAGGACGAGCAGTACTTC. The rearrangement uses TRBV5-4 and TRBJ2-7, with TRBD1 identical over 7 bases. V lost 4 bases and J lost 5; bases outside the gene matches: 9. The CDR3 is 14 amino acids. Germline loops: CDR1 SGHNT, CDR2 YYREEE (reference sequence).

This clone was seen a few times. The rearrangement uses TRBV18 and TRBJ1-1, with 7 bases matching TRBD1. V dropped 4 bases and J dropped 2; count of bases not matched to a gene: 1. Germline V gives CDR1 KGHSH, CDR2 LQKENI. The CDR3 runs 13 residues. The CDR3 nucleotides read TGTGCCAGCTCACAGGGGGCTAACACTGAAGCTTTCTTT. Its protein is CASSQGANTEAFF.

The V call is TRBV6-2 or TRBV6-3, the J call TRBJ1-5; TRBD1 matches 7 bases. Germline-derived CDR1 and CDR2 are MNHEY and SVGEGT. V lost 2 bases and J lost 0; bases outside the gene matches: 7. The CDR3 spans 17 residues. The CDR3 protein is CASSYRLGQNSNQPQHF. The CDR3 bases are TGTGCCAGCAGTTACCGCTTGGGACAGAATAGCAATCAGCCCCAGCATTTT.

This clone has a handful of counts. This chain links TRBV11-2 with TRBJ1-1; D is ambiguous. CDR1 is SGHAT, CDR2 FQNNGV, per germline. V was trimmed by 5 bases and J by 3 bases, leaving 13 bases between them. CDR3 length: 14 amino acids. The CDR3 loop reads CASSALKGDTEAFF. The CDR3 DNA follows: TGTGCCAGCAGCGCTCTTAAGGGAGACACTGAAGCTTTCTTT.

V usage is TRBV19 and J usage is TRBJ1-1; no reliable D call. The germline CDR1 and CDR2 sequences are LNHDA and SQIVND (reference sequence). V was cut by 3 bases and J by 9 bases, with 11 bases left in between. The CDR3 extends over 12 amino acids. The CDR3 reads CASSILREKAFF. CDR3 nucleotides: TGTGCCAGTAGTATTCTCCGGGAGAAAGCTTTCTTT.

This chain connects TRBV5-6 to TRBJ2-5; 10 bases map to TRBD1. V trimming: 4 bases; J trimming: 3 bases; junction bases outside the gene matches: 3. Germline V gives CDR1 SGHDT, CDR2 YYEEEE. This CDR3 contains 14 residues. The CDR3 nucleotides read TGTGCCAGCAGCACGACAGGGGGCGAAGAGACCCAGTACTTC. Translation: CASSTTGGEETQYF.

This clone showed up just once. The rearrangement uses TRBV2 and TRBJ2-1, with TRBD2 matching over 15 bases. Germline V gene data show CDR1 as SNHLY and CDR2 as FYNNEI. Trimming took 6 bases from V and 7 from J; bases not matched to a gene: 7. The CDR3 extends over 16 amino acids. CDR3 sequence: CASRGTSGRHQNEQFF. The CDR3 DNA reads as TGTGCCAGCAGGGGGACTAGCGGGAGGCACCAAAATGAGCAGTTCTTC.

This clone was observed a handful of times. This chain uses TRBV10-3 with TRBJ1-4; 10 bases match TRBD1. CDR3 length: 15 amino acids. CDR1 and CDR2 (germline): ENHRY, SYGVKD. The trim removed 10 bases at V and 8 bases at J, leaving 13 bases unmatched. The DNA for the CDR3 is TGTGCCACCTCGCCGGGACAGGGGTGGGACGAAAAACTGTTTTTT. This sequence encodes CATSPGQGWDEKLFF.

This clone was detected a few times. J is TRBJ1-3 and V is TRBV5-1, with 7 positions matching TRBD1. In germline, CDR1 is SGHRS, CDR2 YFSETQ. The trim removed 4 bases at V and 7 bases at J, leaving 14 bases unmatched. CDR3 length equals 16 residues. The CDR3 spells CASSETGSGVGNTIYF. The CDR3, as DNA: TGCGCCAGCAGCGAGACAGGGTCAGGAGTCGGGAACACCATATATTTT. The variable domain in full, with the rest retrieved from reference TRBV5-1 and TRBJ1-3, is KAGVTQTPRYLIKTRGQQVTLSCSPISGHRSVSWYQQTPGQGLQFLFEYFSETQRNKGNFPGRFSGRQFSNSRSEMNVSTLELGDSALYLCASSETGSGVGNTIYFGEGSWLTVV.

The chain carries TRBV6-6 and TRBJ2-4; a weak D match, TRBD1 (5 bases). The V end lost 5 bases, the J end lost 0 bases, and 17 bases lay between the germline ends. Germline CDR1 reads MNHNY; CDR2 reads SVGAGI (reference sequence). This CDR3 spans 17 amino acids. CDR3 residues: CASSPNRSPLAKNIQYF. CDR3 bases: TGTGCCAGCAGTCCAAACAGGTCCCCTTTAGCCAAAAACATTCAGTACTTC.

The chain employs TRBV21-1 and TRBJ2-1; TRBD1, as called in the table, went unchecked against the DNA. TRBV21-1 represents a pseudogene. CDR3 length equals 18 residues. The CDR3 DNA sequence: TGTGCCAGCAGCAAAACCCGGCACTCACAGGGGGAATACAATGAGCAGTTCTTC. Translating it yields CASSKTRHSQGEYNEQFF.

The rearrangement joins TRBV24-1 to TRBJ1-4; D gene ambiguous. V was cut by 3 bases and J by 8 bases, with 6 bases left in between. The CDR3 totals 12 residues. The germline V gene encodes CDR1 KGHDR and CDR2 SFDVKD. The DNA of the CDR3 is TGTGCCACCAGTGATCCGGGGGAAAAACTGTTTTTT. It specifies CATSDPGEKLFF.

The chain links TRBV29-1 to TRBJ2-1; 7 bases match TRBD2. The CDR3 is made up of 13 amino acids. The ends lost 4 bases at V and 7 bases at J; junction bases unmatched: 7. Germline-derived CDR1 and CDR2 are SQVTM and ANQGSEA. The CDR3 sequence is CSVGGGVYNEQFF. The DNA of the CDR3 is TGCAGCGTTGGTGGGGGGGTTTATAATGAGCAGTTCTTC.

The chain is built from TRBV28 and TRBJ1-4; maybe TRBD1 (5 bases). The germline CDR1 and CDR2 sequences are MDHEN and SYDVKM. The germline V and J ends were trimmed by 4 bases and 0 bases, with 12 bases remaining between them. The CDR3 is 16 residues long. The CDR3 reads CASSWDYQSTNEKLFF. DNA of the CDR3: TGTGCCAGCAGTTGGGACTACCAGTCAACTAATGAAAAACTGTTTTTT.

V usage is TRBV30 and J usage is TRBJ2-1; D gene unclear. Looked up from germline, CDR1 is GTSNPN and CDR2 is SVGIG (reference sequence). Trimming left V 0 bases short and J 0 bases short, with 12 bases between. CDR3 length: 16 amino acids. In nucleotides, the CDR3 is TGTGCCTGGAGTGTTCCCTATGAAGCCTCCTACAATGAGCAGTTCTTC. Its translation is CAWSVPYEASYNEQFF.

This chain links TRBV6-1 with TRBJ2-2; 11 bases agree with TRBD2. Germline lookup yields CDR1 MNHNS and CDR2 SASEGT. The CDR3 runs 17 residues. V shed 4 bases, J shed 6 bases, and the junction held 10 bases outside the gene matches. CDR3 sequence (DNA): TGTGCCAGCAGTGGACGTCCGTGGACTAGCGGGCCCGGGGAGCTGTTTTTT. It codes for CASSGRPWTSGPGELFF.

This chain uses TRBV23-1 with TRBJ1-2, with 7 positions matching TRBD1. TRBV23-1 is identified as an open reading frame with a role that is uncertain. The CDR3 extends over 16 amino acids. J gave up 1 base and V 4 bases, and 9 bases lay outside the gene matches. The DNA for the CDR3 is TGCGCCAGCAGTCTGGGACAGCAACTTGTTAACTATGGCTACACCTTC. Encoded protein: CASSLGQQLVNYGYTF.

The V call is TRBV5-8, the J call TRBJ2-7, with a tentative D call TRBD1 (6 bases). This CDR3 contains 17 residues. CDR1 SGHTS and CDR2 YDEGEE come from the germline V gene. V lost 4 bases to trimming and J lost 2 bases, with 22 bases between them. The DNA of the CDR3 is TGTGCCAGCAGCCGCGCCGGCCTGCCGGGACATCCCTACGAGCAGTACTTC. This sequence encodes CASSRAGLPGHPYEQYF.

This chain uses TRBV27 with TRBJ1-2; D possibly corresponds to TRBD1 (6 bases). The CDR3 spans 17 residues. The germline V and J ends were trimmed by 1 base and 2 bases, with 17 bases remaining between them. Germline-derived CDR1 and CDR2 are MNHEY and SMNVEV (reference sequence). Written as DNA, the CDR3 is TGTGCCAGCAGTTTATTTTTCGGGACAACGGGGAACTATGGCTACACCTTC. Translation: CASSLFFGTTGNYGYTF.

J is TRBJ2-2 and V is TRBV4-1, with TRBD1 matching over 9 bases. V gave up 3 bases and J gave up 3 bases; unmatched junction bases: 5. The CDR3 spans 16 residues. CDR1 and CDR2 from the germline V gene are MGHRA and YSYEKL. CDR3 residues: CASSHNRGQDTGELFF. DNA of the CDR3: TGCGCCAGCAGCCACAACAGGGGGCAGGACACCGGGGAGCTGTTTTTT.

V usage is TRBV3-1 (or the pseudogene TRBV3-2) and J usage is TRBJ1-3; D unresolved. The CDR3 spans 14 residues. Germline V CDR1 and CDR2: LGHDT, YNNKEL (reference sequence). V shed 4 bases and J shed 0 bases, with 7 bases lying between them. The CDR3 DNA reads TGTGCCAGCAGCCGGGCACCCTCTGGAAACACCATATATTTT. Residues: CASSRAPSGNTIYF.

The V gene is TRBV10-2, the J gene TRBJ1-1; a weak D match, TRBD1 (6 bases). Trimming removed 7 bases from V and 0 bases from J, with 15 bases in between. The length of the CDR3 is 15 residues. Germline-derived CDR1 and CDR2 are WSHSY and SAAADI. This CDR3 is CASMIGTNMNTEAFF. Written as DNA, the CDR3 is TGCGCCAGCATGATCGGGACAAACATGAACACTGAAGCTTTCTTT.

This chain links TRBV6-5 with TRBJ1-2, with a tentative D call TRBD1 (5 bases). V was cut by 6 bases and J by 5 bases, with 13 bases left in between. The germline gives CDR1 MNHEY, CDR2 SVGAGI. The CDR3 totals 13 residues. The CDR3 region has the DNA TGTGCCAGCAGGTTGCCCGGGGGTTATGGCTACACCTTC. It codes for CASRLPGGYGYTF.

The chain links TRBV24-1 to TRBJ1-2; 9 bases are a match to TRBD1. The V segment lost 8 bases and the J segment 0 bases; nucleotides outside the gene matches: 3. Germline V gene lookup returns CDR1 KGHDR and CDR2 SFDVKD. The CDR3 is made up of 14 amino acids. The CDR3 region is CATNRQGANYGYTF. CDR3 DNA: TGTGCCACCAATAGACAGGGGGCTAACTATGGCTACACCTTC.

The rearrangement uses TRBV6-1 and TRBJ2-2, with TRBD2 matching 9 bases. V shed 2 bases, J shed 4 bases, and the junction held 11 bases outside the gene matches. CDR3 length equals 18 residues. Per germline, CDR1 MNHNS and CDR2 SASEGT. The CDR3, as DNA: TGTGCCAGCAGTGAATACCCGTTGGCGGGAGGGGGCACCGGGGAGCTGTTTTTT. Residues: CASSEYPLAGGGTGELFF.

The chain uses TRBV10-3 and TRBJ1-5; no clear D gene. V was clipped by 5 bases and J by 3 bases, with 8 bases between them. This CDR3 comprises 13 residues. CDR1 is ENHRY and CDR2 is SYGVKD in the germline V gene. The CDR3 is CAISLEVNQPQHF. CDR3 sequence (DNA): TGTGCCATCAGTCTAGAAGTCAATCAGCCCCAGCATTTT.

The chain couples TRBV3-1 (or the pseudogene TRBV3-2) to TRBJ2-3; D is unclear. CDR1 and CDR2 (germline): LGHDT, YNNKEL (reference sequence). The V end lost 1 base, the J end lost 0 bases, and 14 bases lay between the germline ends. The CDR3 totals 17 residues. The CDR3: CASSQGSLSSSTDTQYF. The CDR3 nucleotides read TGTGCCAGCAGCCAAGGTTCCCTGAGCTCTAGCACAGATACGCAGTATTTT.